The clone carrying this T cell receptor (beta chain) was counted many times. This sample was included in a study of metastatic and nonmetastatic thyroid tumors. In the original workflow: CDR3 differences across clinicopathological groups were used to build a distant-metastasis classifier for papillary thyroid cancer. From the PCR reads, TCRdb re-called clones with MiXCR. TCRdb, rather than the study authors, made the V and J calls. The sample includes 35,000 to 45,000 clones, 3% to 3.5% of them seen just once. V shed 2 bases and J 5 bases; nucleotides not matched to a gene: 4. Germline-derived CDR1 and CDR2 are MDHEN and SYDVKM. The CDR3 runs to 14 residues. No treatment had been given to any patient before thyroid surgery.

The source is a female donor with papillary thyroid cancer or a benign thyroid nodule (not recorded which). Some clones in this sample may be carry-over from other donors' samples. The sequencing sample was made of blood. The chain has TRBV28 and TRBJ2-5; 8 bases match TRBD2. The CDR3 protein is CASSLAGGGETQYF. The CDR3 region has the DNA TGTGCCAGCAGTTTAGCGGGAGGTGGGGAGACCCAGTACTTC.